This T cell receptor (beta chain) was recorded in a study of cytomegalovirus exposure and HLA in healthy donors. Overall study context: HLA-typed donors contributed approximately 92 million unique TCRs, which were held in an early data release. Of a few hundred genotyped donors, around 80% grouped in the Caucasian-associated ancestry cluster. Broader study findings: Reported performance of the classifier showed diagnosis of cytomegalovirus status with high specificity and sensitivity.

This PCR relied on a set of 60 Vbeta primers and 13 Jbeta primers. Profiled with immunoSEQ multiplex PCR; TCRdb holds only in-frame clones, not every one. The data show approximately 130,000 clones, roughly 85% seen once. Each donor was nominally healthy when sampled (though unrecorded immune exposures were likely). Worth noting for this clone: Its antigen is currently unknown.

V was clipped by 6 bases and J by 0 bases, with 12 bases between them. Germline V lookup: CDR1 SNHLY, CDR2 FYNNEI. This CDR3 is built from 15 residues. The V and J genes are TRBV2 and TRBJ1-3; D might be TRBD1 (5 bases). The sequence came from a young woman in good health and CMV-seropositive. Source material: PBMCs. Here the CDR3 reads CASSWGAASGNTIYF. The CDR3 bases are TGTGCCAGCAGCTGGGGCGCGGCCTCTGGAAACACCATATATTTT. Looking up the rest from reference TRBV2 and TRBJ1-3 gives the full variable domain: EPEVTQTPSHQVTQMGQEVILRCVPISNHLYFYWYRQILGQKVEFLVSFYNNEISEKSEIFDDQFSVERPDGSNFTLKIRSTKLEDSAMYFCASSWGAASGNTIYFGEGSWLTVV.